What follows are 21 T cell receptor beta chains derived from one specimen sequenced in a study of cytomegalovirus exposure and HLA in healthy donors. PCR employed 60 Vbeta and 13 Jbeta primers. The protocol was immunoSEQ multiplex PCR, while the TCRdb copy is restricted to in-frame clones and leaves out a portion. The sample has approximately 150,000 clones; just under 75% are singletons. Material: PBMCs. The receptors come from a woman younger than 30 in good health and CMV-seronegative.

CDR3 DNA: TGCGCCAGCAGCCTTCGAACCGAGACAGCATACAATGAGCAGTTCTTC. The encoded protein is CASSLRTETAYNEQFF. The chain is built from TRBV4-1 and TRBJ2-1; TRBD1 is a possible D gene (5 bases). This CDR3 contains 16 residues. With 4 bases removed from V and 4 bases from J, the gap between germline ends came to 17 bases. Germline V gives CDR1 MGHRA, CDR2 YSYEKL.

The genes are TRBV5-1 and TRBJ1-4, with 8 bases matching TRBD1. In germline, CDR1 is SGHRS, CDR2 YFSETQ. Trimming at V came to 3 bases and at J to 7 bases, leaving 8 bases not matched to a gene. This CDR3 has 15 amino acids. CDR3 amino acids: CASSSMAGGSEKLFF. In nucleotides, the CDR3 is TGCGCCAGCAGCTCGATGGCAGGGGGCAGTGAAAAACTGTTTTTT.

This clone was recorded once. The V call is TRBV10-1, the J call TRBJ1-1; D gene uncertain. V lost 2 bases and J 1 base, leaving 8 bases between the germline ends. The CDR3 has 14 residues. Germline V gene sequence: CDR1 WNHNN, CDR2 SYGVQD (reference sequence). Here the CDR3 reads CASSEVPENTEAFF. CDR3 coding DNA: TGCGCCAGCAGTGAGGTGCCAGAGAACACTGAAGCTTTCTTT.

The V and J genes are TRBV7-2 and TRBJ2-7, with D possibly being TRBD1 (6 bases). The CDR3 has 16 residues. CDR1 and CDR2 from the germline V gene are SGHTA and FQGNSA. Trimming stripped 2 bases from V and 3 bases from J, with 17 bases between. CDR3 in amino acids: CASSLQAGAGLYEQYF. In DNA, the CDR3 is TGTGCCAGCAGCTTACAGGCAGGGGCCGGTCTCTACGAGCAGTACTTC.

This chain uses TRBV4-1 with TRBJ2-2; D ambiguous. Between the trimmed V and J ends, which lost 4 bases and 0 bases, there was a span of 15 bases. Germline V gene lookup returns CDR1 MGHRA and CDR2 YSYEKL. The CDR3 is 17 amino acids. CDR3 sequence reads: CASSRGSRTANTGELFF. The CDR3 nucleotides read TGCGCCAGCAGCCGAGGATCCCGAACGGCGAACACCGGGGAGCTGTTTTTT.

The rearrangement uses TRBV28 and TRBJ1-5; unclear D gene. The CDR3 sequence is 17 residues long. V was clipped by 7 bases and J by 0 bases, with 19 bases between them. Looked up from germline, CDR1 is MDHEN and CDR2 is SYDVKM. For the CDR3, the DNA is TGTGCCAGCACTATTAGAGGAGAAGGATATAGCAATCAGCCCCAGCATTTT. Translation gives CASTIRGEGYSNQPQHF. Filled out from reference TRBV28 and TRBJ1-5, the complete variable domain reads DVKVTQSSRYLVKRTGEKVFLECVQDMDHENMFWYRQDPGLGLRLIYFSYDVKMKEKGDIPEGYSVSREKKERFSLILESASTNQTSMYLCASTIRGEGYSNQPQHFGDGTRLSIL.

Here the CDR3 DNA reads TGTGCCATCCAGGGACAGAACACCGGGGAGCTGTTTTTT. This sequence encodes CAIQGQNTGELFF. V gene TRBV6-5 combines with J gene TRBJ2-2, with D possibly matching TRBD1 (6 bases). Germline-derived CDR1 and CDR2 are MNHEY and SVGAGI. The CDR3 contains 13 residues. V shed 10 bases and J shed 1 base, with 10 bases lying between them.

The rearrangement uses TRBV9 and TRBJ2-7; no reliable D call. Deletions cut 0 bases from V and 6 bases from J, with 10 bases between. The CDR3 loop spans 13 amino acids. The V gene's germline CDR1 is SGDLS and CDR2 YYNGEE. The DNA for the CDR3 is TGTGCCAGCAGCGTAGGTTTCGGGTCCGAGCAGTACTTC. It codes for CASSVGFGSEQYF. The variable domain in full, completed from reference TRBV9 and TRBJ2-7, reads DSGVTQTPKHLITATGQRVTLRCSPRSGDLSVYWYQQSLDQGLQFLIQYYNGEERAKGNILERFSAQQFPDLHSELNLSSLELGDSALYFCASSVGFGSEQYFGPGTRLTVT.

V usage is TRBV2 and J usage is TRBJ1-6; 9 bases map to TRBD1. The CDR3 totals 18 residues. V shed 7 bases and J 0 bases; nucleotides not matched to a gene: 10. The germline V gene has CDR1 SNHLY and CDR2 FYNNEI. The CDR3 DNA sequence: TGTGCCAGCAACCAAGAAGGACAGGGGAGCTCCTATAATTCACCCCTCCACTTT. Translation: CASNQEGQGSSYNSPLHF.

V is TRBV28 and J is TRBJ2-2; 11 bases agree with TRBD1. This CDR3 region has 16 residues. V shed 6 bases, J shed 3 bases, and the junction held 6 bases outside the gene matches. CDR1 is MDHEN and CDR2 is SYDVKM in the germline V gene. CDR3 in amino acids: CASRAGTGGYTGELFF. CDR3 bases: TGTGCCAGCAGGGCCGGGACAGGGGGGTACACCGGGGAGCTGTTTTTT.

This clone was detected a few times. V gene TRBV9 combines with J gene TRBJ2-3; 14 nucleotides align to TRBD2. The germline V gene encodes CDR1 SGDLS and CDR2 YYNGEE. This CDR3 spans 16 amino acids. The V segment lost 1 base and the J segment 4 bases; nucleotides outside the gene matches: 2. The CDR3 nucleotides are TGTGCCAGCAGCGTAAGACTAGCGGGGGGGCCAGATACGCAGTATTTT. Amino acids: CASSVRLAGGPDTQYF.

The genes are TRBV15 and TRBJ1-5, with D unclear. The V end lost 2 bases, the J end lost 5 bases, and 10 bases lay between the germline ends. The V gene's germline CDR1 is LNHNV and CDR2 YYDKDF (reference sequence). The CDR3 consists of 14 residues. As DNA, the CDR3 is TGTGCCACCAGCAGAAGACAAAAGGATCAGCCCCAGCATTTT. Its translation: CATSRRQKDQPQHF.

The J gene is TRBJ1-5, the V gene TRBV27; the D gene is possibly TRBD1 (6 bases). The V end was cut by 5 bases, the J end by 6 bases, with 17 bases between. Germline V lookup: CDR1 MNHEY, CDR2 SMNVEV (reference sequence). The CDR3 extends over 15 amino acids. DNA for the CDR3: TGTGCCAGCAGTCCGAGGACAGTCAACAGTCAGCCCCAGCATTTT. Its translation: CASSPRTVNSQPQHF.

The rearrangement uses TRBV4-1 and TRBJ1-1, with 7 bases aligning to TRBD1. Germline values: CDR1 MGHRA, CDR2 YSYEKL. The CDR3 has 16 residues. J was trimmed by 2 bases and V by 0 bases; bases with no gene match: 6. CDR3 loop: CASSQEWTGPNTEAFF. The DNA for the CDR3 is TGCGCCAGCAGCCAAGAATGGACAGGCCCAAACACTGAAGCTTTCTTT.

Only a few counts were recorded for this clone. The J gene is TRBJ2-1, the V gene TRBV2; weak D call: TRBD2 (5 bases). Germline CDR1 reads SNHLY; CDR2 reads FYNNEI. V was shortened by 4 bases and J by 4 bases, with 14 bases between the two germline ends. The CDR3 length is 15 residues. CDR3 DNA sequence: TGTGCCAGCAGTGTCACCGAGCGGCCATACAATGAGCAGTTCTTC. This gives the protein CASSVTERPYNEQFF.

CDR3 protein: CASTRQGLSSGNTIYF. The CDR3 bases are TGTGCCAGTACTCGACAGGGGCTGAGCTCTGGAAACACCATATATTTT. This chain joins TRBV19 and TRBJ1-3, with 8 bases matching TRBD1. V was pared by 7 bases and J by 0 bases, with 8 bases of the junction left unmatched. CDR3 length equals 16 residues. Germline V gene lookup returns CDR1 LNHDA and CDR2 SQIVND (reference sequence).

The gene calls are TRBV13 and TRBJ2-1, with 9 bases fitting TRBD1. The germline V gene has CDR1 PRHDT and CDR2 FYEKMQ (reference sequence). The CDR3 consists of 13 residues. Trimming cost V 1 base and J 12 bases; bases outside gene matches: 4. CDR3 coding DNA: TGTGCCAGCAGCTTAGTGGGACAGGGCGGGCAGTTCTTC. It encodes CASSLVGQGGQFF.

The V call is TRBV4-2, the J call TRBJ2-1; TRBD1 is a possible D gene (7 bases). Germline assignment: CDR1 LGHNA and CDR2 YNFKEQ. Trimming took off 0 bases at V and 0 bases at J, with 12 bases between the two ends. The CDR3 runs to 17 residues. The CDR3 nucleotides read TGTGCCAGCAGCCAAGATCAGGGGGGCAGCTCCTACAATGAGCAGTTCTTC. This codes for CASSQDQGGSSYNEQFF.

This clone was observed once. V gene TRBV14 combines with J gene TRBJ1-6, with 10 bases lining up with TRBD1. With 6 bases clipped from V and 9 bases from J, the junction kept 5 bases outside the gene matches. This CDR3 comprises 14 residues. Germline V gene sequence: CDR1 SGHDN, CDR2 FVKESK. The CDR3 region is CASSRDRGSSPLHF. The CDR3 nucleotides read TGTGCCAGCAGTCGGGACAGGGGTAGTTCACCCCTCCACTTT.

The chain couples TRBV7-8 to TRBJ2-5; TRBD2 agrees at 10 bases. With 5 bases clipped from V and 5 bases from J, the junction kept 8 bases outside the gene matches. Germline assignment: CDR1 SGHVS and CDR2 FQNEAQ. The length of the CDR3 is 15 residues. The CDR3 region has the DNA TGTGCCAGCAGCACGACTAGCGGGTGGGGTGAGACCCAGTACTTC. This gives the protein CASSTTSGWGETQYF. The full variable domain, in which reference TRBV7-8 and TRBJ2-5 provide the parts outside the CDR3, is GAGVSQSPRYKVAKRGQDVALRCDPISGHVSLFWYQQALGQGPEFLTYFQNEAQLDKSGLPSDRFFAERPEGSVSTLKIQRTQQEDSAVYLCASSTTSGWGETQYFGPGTRLLVL.

The chain joins TRBV18 to TRBJ1-5; D call uncertain. The CDR3 contains 14 residues. Trimming removed 6 bases from V and 7 bases from J, with 16 bases in between. CDR1 and CDR2 from the germline V gene are KGHSH and LQKENI. The CDR3 sequence: CASSLLEGDQPQHF. CDR3 DNA sequence: TGTGCCAGCTCCTTATTGGAGGGTGACCAGCCCCAGCATTTT. Filled out from reference TRBV18 and TRBJ1-5, the complete variable domain reads NAGVMQNPRHLVRRRGQEARLRCSPMKGHSHVYWYRQLPEEGLKFMVYLQKENIIDESGMPKERFSAEFPKEGPSILRIQQVVRGDSAAYFCASSLLEGDQPQHFGDGTRLSIL.